These T cell receptor beta chains were read from a single sample in a study of identical twins. TCRdb used MiXCR to reprocess the 5' RACE reads, holding one entry per CDR3 protein. The sample shows around 250,000 distinct CDR3 sequences, about 8.3% of them seen only once. These data also formed part of another study, on yellow fever vaccine responses in identical twins.

Sequencing was carried out using CD8+ T cells sorted from blood. The receptors stem from a woman younger than 30 in good health. CDR3s include the opening cysteine and the closing phenylalanine or tryptophan. A D gene is named only where the DNA matches it firmly. Expanded clones are given a class, and other clones once, few, many or no size at all.

d_call	v_call	clone_size	j_call	cdr3_aa	cdr3_nt
.	TRBV6-5	.	TRBJ1-6	CASSTSGYNSPLHF	TGTGCCAGCAGTACCTCGGGCTATAATTCACCCCTCCACTTT
.	TRBV7-9	few	TRBJ2-1	CASSFPLWGSYNEQFF	TGTGCCAGCAGCTTCCCCCTATGGGGCTCCTACAATGAGCAGTTCTTC
.	TRBV11-2	.	TRBJ2-5	CASSLVFGTPGWETQYF	TGTGCCAGCAGCTTAGTATTTGGGACACCCGGCTGGGAGACCCAGTACTTC
.	TRBV3-1	.	TRBJ2-7	CASSQEVATHEQYF	TGTGCCAGCAGCCAAGAGGTGGCGACCCACGAGCAGTACTTC
.	TRBV20-1	few	TRBJ2-1	CSAPRVPPYNEQFF	TGCAGTGCTCCCAGGGTCCCGCCCTACAATGAGCAGTTCTTC
TRBD1	TRBV27	many	TRBJ2-6	CASSPGGAGANVLTF	TGTGCCAGCAGTCCAGGGGGAGCTGGGGCCAACGTCCTGACTTTC
.	TRBV20-1	many	TRBJ2-3	CSAMPNLAEVLMVETDTQYF	TGCAGTGCTATGCCCAACCTCGCGGAAGTACTCATGGTCGAAACAGATACGCAGTATTTT
TRBD1	TRBV7-9	few	TRBJ2-1	CASSPRTGWSYNEQFF	TGTGCCAGCAGCCCTCGGACAGGGTGGTCCTACAATGAGCAGTTCTTC
.	TRBV6-2/TRBV6-3	.	TRBJ2-3	CASSLMEGRAVDTQYF	TGTGCCAGCAGTCTGATGGAGGGCCGGGCTGTAGATACGCAGTATTTT
.	TRBV2	.	TRBJ1-2	CASSPGRTSNGYTF	TGTGCCAGCAGTCCAGGAAGGACCTCTAATGGCTACACCTTC
.	TRBV12-3/TRBV12-4	many	TRBJ2-1	CASSLGDTATYNEQFF	TGTGCCAGCAGTTTAGGGGACACAGCTACCTACAATGAGCAGTTCTTC
TRBD2	TRBV9	.	TRBJ2-2	CASSAGLAGTGELFF	TGTGCCAGCAGCGCCGGACTAGCGGGGACCGGGGAGCTGTTTTTT
TRBD1	TRBV6-1	few	TRBJ1-1	CASRMGQLNTEAFF	TGTGCCAGCAGGATGGGACAGTTGAACACTGAAGCTTTCTTT